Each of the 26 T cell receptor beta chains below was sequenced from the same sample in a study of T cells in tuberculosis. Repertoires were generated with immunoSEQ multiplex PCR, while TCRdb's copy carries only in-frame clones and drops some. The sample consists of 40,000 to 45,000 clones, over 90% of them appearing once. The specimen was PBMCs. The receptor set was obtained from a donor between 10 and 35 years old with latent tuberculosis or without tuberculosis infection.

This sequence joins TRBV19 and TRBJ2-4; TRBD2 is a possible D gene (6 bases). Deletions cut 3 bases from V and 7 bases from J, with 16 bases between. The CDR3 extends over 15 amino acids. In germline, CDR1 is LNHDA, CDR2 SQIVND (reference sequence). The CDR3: CASSMGGGLRNIQYF. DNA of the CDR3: TGTGCCAGTAGTATGGGGGGTGGTTTGAGGAACATTCAGTACTTC.

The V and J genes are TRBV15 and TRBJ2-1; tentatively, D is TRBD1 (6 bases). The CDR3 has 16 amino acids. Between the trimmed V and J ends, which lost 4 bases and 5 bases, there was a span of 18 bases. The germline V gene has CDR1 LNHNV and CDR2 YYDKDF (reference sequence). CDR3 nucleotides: TGTGCCACCAGCACCACACAAAGGGGGTTAGACAATGAGCAGTTCTTC. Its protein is CATSTTQRGLDNEQFF.

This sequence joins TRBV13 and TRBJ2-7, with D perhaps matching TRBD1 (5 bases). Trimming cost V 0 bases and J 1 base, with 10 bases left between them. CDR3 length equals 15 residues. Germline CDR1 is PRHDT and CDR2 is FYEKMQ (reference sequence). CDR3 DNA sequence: TGTGCCAGCAGCTTAGGGTCAGGGTCATCCTACGAGCAGTACTTC. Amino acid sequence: CASSLGSGSSYEQYF.

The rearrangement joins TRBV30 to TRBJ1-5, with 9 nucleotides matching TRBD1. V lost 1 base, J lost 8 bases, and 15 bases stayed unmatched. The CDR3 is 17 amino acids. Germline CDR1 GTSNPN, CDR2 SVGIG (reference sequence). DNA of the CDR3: TGTGCCTGGAGTGACGATCCGGGACAGGGAGTTTCGGAGCCCCAGCATTTT. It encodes CAWSDDPGQGVSEPQHF.

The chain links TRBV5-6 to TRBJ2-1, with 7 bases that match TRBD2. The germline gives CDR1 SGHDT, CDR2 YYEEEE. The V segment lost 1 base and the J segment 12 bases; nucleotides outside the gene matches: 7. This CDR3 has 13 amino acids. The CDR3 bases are TGTGCCAGCAGCTTGAGTACGGCGGGGGTGCAGTTCTTC. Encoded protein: CASSLSTAGVQFF.

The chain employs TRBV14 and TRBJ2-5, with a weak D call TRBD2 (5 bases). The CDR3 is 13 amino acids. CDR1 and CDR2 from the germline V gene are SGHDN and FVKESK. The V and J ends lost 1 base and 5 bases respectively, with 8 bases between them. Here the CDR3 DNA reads TGTGCCAGCAGCCAAGGAATAGCGGAGACCCAGTACTTC. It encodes CASSQGIAETQYF. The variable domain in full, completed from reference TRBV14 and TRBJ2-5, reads EAGVTQFPSHSVIEKGQTVTLRCDPISGHDNLYWYRRVMGKEIKFLLHFVKESKQDESGMPNNRFLAERTGGTYSTLKVQPAELEDSGVYFCASSQGIAETQYFGPGTRLLVL.

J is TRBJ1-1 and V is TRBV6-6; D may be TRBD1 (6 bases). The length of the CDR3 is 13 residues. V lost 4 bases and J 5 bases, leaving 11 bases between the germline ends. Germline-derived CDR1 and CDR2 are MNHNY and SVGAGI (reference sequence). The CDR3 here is CASSWSGETEAFF. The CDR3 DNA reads TGTGCCAGCAGTTGGTCAGGGGAGACTGAAGCTTTCTTT.

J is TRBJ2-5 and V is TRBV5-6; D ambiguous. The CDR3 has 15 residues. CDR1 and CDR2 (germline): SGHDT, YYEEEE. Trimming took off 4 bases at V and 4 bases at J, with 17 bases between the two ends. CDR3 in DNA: TGTGCCAGCAGCCCCCTAGAGGTGGCAGTAGAGACCCAGTACTTC. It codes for CASSPLEVAVETQYF. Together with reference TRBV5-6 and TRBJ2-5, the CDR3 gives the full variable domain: DAGVTQSPTHLIKTRGQQVTLRCSPKSGHDTVSWYQQALGQGPQFIFQYYEEEERQRGNFPDRFSGHQFPNYSSELNVNALLLGDSALYLCASSPLEVAVETQYFGPGTRLLVL.

CDR3 nucleotide sequence: TGCGCCAGCAGCCTTACTAGCGGGAGTTCCTACGAGCAGTACTTC. Translated: CASSLTSGSSYEQYF. The V gene is TRBV5-1, the J gene TRBJ2-7; 11 bases map to TRBD2. Germline values: CDR1 SGHRS, CDR2 YFSETQ. There are 15 residues in the CDR3. V lost 4 bases and J lost 1; bases outside the gene matches: 4.

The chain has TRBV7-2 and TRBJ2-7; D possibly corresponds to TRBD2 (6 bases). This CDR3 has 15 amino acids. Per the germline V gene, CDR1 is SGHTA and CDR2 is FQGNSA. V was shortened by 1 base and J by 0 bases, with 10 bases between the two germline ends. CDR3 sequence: CASSLELAASYEQYF. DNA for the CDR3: TGTGCCAGCAGCTTAGAATTAGCGGCCTCCTACGAGCAGTACTTC.

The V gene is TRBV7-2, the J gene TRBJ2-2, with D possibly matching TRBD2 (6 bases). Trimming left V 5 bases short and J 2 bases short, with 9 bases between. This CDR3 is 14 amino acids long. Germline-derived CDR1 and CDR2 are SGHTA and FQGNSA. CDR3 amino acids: CASSPGGNTGELFF. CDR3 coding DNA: TGTGCCAGCAGCCCCGGGGGTAACACCGGGGAGCTGTTTTTT.

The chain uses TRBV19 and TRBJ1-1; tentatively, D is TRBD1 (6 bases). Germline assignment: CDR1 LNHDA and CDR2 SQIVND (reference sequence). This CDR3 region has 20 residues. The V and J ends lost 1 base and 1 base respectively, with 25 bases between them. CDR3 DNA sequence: TGTGCCAGTAGTATAGTCTCAGGGGCCCTCTTTAAATTACAGAACACTGAAGCTTTCTTT. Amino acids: CASSIVSGALFKLQNTEAFF. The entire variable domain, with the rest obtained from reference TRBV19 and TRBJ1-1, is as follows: DGGITQSPKYLFRKEGQNVTLSCEQNLNHDAMYWYRQDPGQGLRLIYYSQIVNDFQKGDIAEGYSVSREKKESFPLTVTSAQKNPTAFYLCASSIVSGALFKLQNTEAFFGQGTRLTVV.

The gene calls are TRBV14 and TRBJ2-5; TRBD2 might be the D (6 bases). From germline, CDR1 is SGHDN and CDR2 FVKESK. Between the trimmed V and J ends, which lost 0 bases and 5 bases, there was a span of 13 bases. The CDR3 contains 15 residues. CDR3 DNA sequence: TGTGCCAGCAGCCAAGATGACCTTCGGGAGGAGACCCAGTACTTC. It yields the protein CASSQDDLREETQYF.

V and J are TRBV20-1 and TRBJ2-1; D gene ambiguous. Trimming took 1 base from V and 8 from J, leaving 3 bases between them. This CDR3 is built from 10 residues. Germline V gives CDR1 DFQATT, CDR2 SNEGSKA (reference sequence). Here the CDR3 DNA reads TGCAGTGCTAGAGCGGATGAGCAGTTCTTC. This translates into CSARADEQFF.

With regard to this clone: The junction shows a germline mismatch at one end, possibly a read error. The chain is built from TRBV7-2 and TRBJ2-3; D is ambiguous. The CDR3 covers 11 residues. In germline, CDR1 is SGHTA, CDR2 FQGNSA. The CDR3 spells CASSSARVQTF. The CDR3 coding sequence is TGTGCCAGCAGCTCTGCCCGGGTTCAGACTTTT.

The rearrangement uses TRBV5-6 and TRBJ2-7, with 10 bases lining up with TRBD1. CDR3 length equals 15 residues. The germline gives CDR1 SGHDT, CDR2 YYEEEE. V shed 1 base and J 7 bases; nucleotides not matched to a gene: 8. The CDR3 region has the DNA TGTGCCAGCAGCTTGTGGGACAGGGGAAGAGGGGAGCAGTACTTC. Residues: CASSLWDRGRGEQYF. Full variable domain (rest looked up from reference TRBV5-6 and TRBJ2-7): DAGVTQSPTHLIKTRGQQVTLRCSPKSGHDTVSWYQQALGQGPQFIFQYYEEEERQRGNFPDRFSGHQFPNYSSELNVNALLLGDSALYLCASSLWDRGRGEQYFGPGTRLTVT.

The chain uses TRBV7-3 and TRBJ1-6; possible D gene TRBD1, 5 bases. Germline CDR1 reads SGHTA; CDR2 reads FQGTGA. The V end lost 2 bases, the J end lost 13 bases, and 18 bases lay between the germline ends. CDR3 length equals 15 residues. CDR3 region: CASSLLRAGRSPLHF. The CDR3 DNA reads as TGTGCCAGCAGCTTACTAAGGGCAGGGAGGTCGCCCCTCCACTTT.

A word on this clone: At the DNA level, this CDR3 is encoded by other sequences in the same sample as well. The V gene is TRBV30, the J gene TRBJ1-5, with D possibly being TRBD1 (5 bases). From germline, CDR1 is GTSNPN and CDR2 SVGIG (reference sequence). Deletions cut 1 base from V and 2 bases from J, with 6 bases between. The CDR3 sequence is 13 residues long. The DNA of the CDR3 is TGTGCCTGGAGTGCACAGGGCAATCAGCCCCAGCATTTT. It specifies CAWSAQGNQPQHF.

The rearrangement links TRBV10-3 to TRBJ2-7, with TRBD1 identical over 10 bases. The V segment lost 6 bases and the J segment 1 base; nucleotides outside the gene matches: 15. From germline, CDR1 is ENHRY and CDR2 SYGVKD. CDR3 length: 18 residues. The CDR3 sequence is CAISTRTTRDRGSYEQYF. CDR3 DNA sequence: TGTGCCATCAGCACACGAACAACCCGGGACAGGGGATCCTACGAGCAGTACTTC.

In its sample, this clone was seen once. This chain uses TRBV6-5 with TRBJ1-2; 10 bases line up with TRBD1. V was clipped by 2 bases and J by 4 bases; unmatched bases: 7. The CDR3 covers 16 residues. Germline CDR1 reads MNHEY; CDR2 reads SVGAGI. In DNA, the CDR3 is TGTGCCAGCAGTTACGTTAGGACAGGGGGAGGCTATGGCTACACCTTC. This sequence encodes CASSYVRTGGGYGYTF.

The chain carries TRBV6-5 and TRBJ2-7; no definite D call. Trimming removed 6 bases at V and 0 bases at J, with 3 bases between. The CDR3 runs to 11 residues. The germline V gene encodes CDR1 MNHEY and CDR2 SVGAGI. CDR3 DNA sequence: TGTGCCAGCAGGGCCTCCTACGAGCAGTACTTC. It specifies CASRASYEQYF.

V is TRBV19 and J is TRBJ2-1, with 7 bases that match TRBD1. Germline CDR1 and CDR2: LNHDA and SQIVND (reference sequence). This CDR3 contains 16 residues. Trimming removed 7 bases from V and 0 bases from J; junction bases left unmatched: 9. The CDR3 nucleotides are TGTGCCAGTAAGGTGGCAGGGGGTGGCTCCTACAATGAGCAGTTCTTC. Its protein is CASKVAGGGSYNEQFF.

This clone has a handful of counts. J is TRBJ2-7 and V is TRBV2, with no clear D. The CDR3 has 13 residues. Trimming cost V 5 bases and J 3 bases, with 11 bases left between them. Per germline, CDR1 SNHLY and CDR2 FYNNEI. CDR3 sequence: CASSQVIFYEQYF. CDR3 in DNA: TGTGCCAGCAGTCAAGTTATTTTCTACGAGCAGTACTTC. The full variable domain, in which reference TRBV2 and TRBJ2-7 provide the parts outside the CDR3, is EPEVTQTPSHQVTQMGQEVILRCVPISNHLYFYWYRQILGQKVEFLVSFYNNEISEKSEIFDDQFSVERPDGSNFTLKIRSTKLEDSAMYFCASSQVIFYEQYFGPGTRLTVT.

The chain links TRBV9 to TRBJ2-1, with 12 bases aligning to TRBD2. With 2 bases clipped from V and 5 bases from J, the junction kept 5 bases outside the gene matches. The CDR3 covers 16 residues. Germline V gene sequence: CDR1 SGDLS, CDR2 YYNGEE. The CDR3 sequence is CASSVLLAGGDNEQFF. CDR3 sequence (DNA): TGTGCCAGCAGCGTGCTCCTAGCGGGAGGGGACAATGAGCAGTTCTTC.

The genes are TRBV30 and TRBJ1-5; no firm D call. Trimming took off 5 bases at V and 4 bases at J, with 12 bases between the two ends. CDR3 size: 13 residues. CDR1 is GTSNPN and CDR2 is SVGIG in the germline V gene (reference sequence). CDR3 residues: CAWASSGNQPQHF. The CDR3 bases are TGTGCCTGGGCGTCCTCGGGAAATCAGCCCCAGCATTTT.

The DNA of the CDR3 is TGTGCCTGGAGTGGGGGGCGTTTTAGGAATAGCAATCAGCCCCAGCATTTT. It is translated as CAWSGGRFRNSNQPQHF. V usage is TRBV30 and J usage is TRBJ1-5, with D possibly TRBD1 on 6 matching bases. The CDR3 sequence is 17 residues long. V was trimmed by 1 base and J by 0 bases, leaving 16 bases between them. CDR1 and CDR2 from the germline V gene are GTSNPN and SVGIG (reference sequence).